This entry lists 30 T cell receptor beta chains sequenced from one sample in a study of cytomegalovirus exposure and HLA in healthy donors. Measured with immunoSEQ multiplex PCR; TCRdb has only the in-frame clones, and not every one. The data show about 130,000 clones, with under 90% seen just once and around 3.1% held by the top ten. The sample consisted of PBMCs. These receptors came from a man aged 25-40 years in good health and CMV-seronegative.

This rearrangement joins TRBV2 to TRBJ2-3, with a tentative D call TRBD2 (6 bases). The length of the CDR3 is 16 residues. The germline V and J ends were trimmed by 4 bases and 0 bases, with 14 bases remaining between them. Germline CDR1 reads SNHLY; CDR2 reads FYNNEI. The CDR3 DNA follows: TGTGCCAGCAGTGTTGTCCAGGGACTCAGCACAGATACGCAGTATTTT. Translation gives CASSVVQGLSTDTQYF.

The chain carries TRBV19 and TRBJ1-5, with 11 bases lining up with TRBD1. There are 16 residues in the CDR3. Germline CDR1 LNHDA, CDR2 SQIVND (reference sequence). V lost 4 bases to trimming and J lost 5 bases; unmatched junction nucleotides: 7. The CDR3, as DNA: TGTGCCAGTAGTACGCTCCGGGACAGGGGGGATCAGCCCCAGCATTTT. It is translated as CASSTLRDRGDQPQHF.

This clone was seen only once. The chain combines TRBV2 with TRBJ2-3, with D unclear. Germline-derived CDR1 and CDR2 are SNHLY and FYNNEI. V gave up 8 bases and J gave up 0 bases, with 12 bases separating them. The CDR3 has 14 residues. The CDR3 bases are TGTGCCAGCCTCCCAATGGCTAGCACAGATACGCAGTATTTT. Encoded protein: CASLPMASTDTQYF.

The chain combines TRBV10-1 with TRBJ2-7, with unresolved D. Germline CDR1 WNHNN, CDR2 SYGVQD (reference sequence). The CDR3 covers 13 residues. The V and J ends lost 4 bases and 1 base respectively, with 8 bases between them. This chain's CDR3 is CASSAVRSYEQYF. For the CDR3, the DNA is TGCGCCAGCAGTGCGGTCAGGTCCTACGAGCAGTACTTC.

This clone was observed once. CDR3 loop: CANPVSNSYNEQFF. For the CDR3, the DNA is TGTGCCAACCCAGTCTCAAACTCCTACAATGAGCAGTTCTTC. The chain has TRBV28 and TRBJ2-1; D is ambiguous. The CDR3 is 14 amino acids. V dropped 10 bases and J dropped 0 bases, with 13 bases sitting between them. Germline assignment: CDR1 MDHEN and CDR2 SYDVKM.

This chain uses TRBV20-1 with TRBJ1-5, with unresolved D. V lost 3 bases and J 11 bases, leaving 11 bases between the germline ends. The CDR3 has 11 amino acids. The germline CDR1 and CDR2 sequences are DFQATT and SNEGSKA (reference sequence). The CDR3 is CSASSPRAQHF. CDR3 sequence (DNA): TGCAGTGCTAGTAGTCCCCGGGCCCAGCATTTT.

This chain uses TRBV2 with TRBJ1-3; D unclear. Deletions cut 10 bases from V and 0 bases from J, with 16 bases between. Germline loops: CDR1 SNHLY, CDR2 FYNNEI. This CDR3 contains 15 residues. For the CDR3, the DNA is TGTGCCACCACACGAGGCCCCAGCTCTGGAAACACCATATATTTT. The encoded protein is CATTRGPSSGNTIYF.

This chain joins TRBV5-1 and TRBJ2-1; D not resolved. Trimming removed 0 bases from V and 0 bases from J, with 7 bases in between. From germline, CDR1 is SGHRS and CDR2 YFSETQ. This CDR3 has 15 amino acids. The CDR3 region has the DNA TGCGCCAGCAGCTTGGATAGGAGCTCCTACAATGAGCAGTTCTTC. Its protein product is CASSLDRSSYNEQFF.

This sequence joins TRBV6-5 and TRBJ1-6; 10 positions agree with TRBD1. The CDR3 contains 16 residues. Trimming removed 0 bases from V and 9 bases from J; junction bases left unmatched: 5. Looked up from germline, CDR1 is MNHEY and CDR2 is SVGAGI. The CDR3 protein is CASSYSRTGGTSPLHF. The CDR3 bases are TGTGCCAGCAGTTACTCGCGGACAGGGGGTACTTCACCCCTCCACTTT.

The chain has TRBV5-4 and TRBJ2-5; 9 bases match TRBD1. From germline, CDR1 is SGHNT and CDR2 YYREEE (reference sequence). V lost 5 bases, J lost 5 bases, and 13 bases stayed unmatched. This CDR3 contains 16 residues. Here the CDR3 DNA reads TGTGCCAGCAGGGACAGGGGACAGGGATCAGGGGAGACCCAGTACTTC. It is translated as CASRDRGQGSGETQYF. Using reference TRBV5-4 and TRBJ2-5 for the parts outside the CDR3, the full variable domain is ETGVTQSPTHLIKTRGQQVTLRCSSQSGHNTVSWYQQALGQGPQFIFQYYREEENGRGNFPPRFSGLQFPNYSSELNVNALELDDSALYLCASRDRGQGSGETQYFGPGTRLLVL.

The chain couples TRBV12-5 to TRBJ1-1; D perhaps matches TRBD1 (5 bases). The V end was cut by 6 bases, the J end by 8 bases, with 16 bases between. Per the germline V gene, CDR1 is LGHNT and CDR2 is FRNRAP. CDR3 size: 13 residues. CDR3 DNA sequence: TGTGCTAGTGGGGCCGGACGGCGGGGGGAAGCTTTCTTT. It specifies CASGAGRRGEAFF.

The V call is TRBV7-9, the J call TRBJ1-4, with D possibly matching TRBD1 (6 bases). The V gene's germline CDR1 is SEHNR and CDR2 FQNEAQ (reference sequence). The CDR3 contains 14 residues. Between the trimmed V and J ends, which lost 5 bases and 6 bases, there was a span of 13 bases. This CDR3 reads CASSPWGRDEKLFF. Here the CDR3 DNA reads TGTGCCAGCAGCCCGTGGGGGCGGGATGAAAAACTGTTTTTT.

This clone was observed a single time. The rearrangement uses TRBV5-1 and TRBJ2-3; D remains ambiguous. The V end lost 0 bases, the J end lost 0 bases, and 11 bases lay between the germline ends. The CDR3 loop spans 16 amino acids. The germline CDR1 and CDR2 sequences are SGHRS and YFSETQ. Here the CDR3 DNA reads TGCGCCAGCAGCTTGGCCGCGCGGCGGAGCACAGATACGCAGTATTTT. Translation gives CASSLAARRSTDTQYF.

This clone was seen only once. This chain uses TRBV4-1 with TRBJ2-7, with D maybe TRBD2 (6 bases). The CDR3 runs 15 residues. Trimming left V 1 base short and J 9 bases short, with 19 bases between. Germline V gene sequence: CDR1 MGHRA, CDR2 YSYEKL. Here the CDR3 DNA reads TGCGCCAGCAGCCAAGGAGCGGGCCTACTCAGCGGGCAGTACTTC. Translated: CASSQGAGLLSGQYF.

This chain uses TRBV15 with TRBJ1-5; no definite D call. V was shortened by 0 bases and J by 7 bases, with 4 bases between the two germline ends. The germline V gene has CDR1 LNHNV and CDR2 YYDKDF (reference sequence). The CDR3 covers 12 residues. CDR3 loop: CATSRDRQPQHF. The CDR3 DNA follows: TGTGCCACCAGCAGAGATCGGCAGCCCCAGCATTTT.

V usage is TRBV27 and J usage is TRBJ1-4; weak D call: TRBD1 (5 bases). The CDR3 contains 16 residues. Germline V gene sequence: CDR1 MNHEY, CDR2 SMNVEV (reference sequence). V dropped 3 bases and J dropped 7 bases, with 18 bases sitting between them. The chain's CDR3 is CASSLGHPWVTEKLFF. CDR3 coding DNA: TGTGCCAGCAGTTTGGGGCATCCTTGGGTCACTGAAAAACTGTTTTTT.

This rearrangement joins TRBV6-6 to TRBJ1-4; D unresolved. Trimming cost V 7 bases and J 8 bases, with 14 bases left between them. This CDR3 has 13 amino acids. Germline CDR1 is MNHNY and CDR2 is SVGAGI (reference sequence). The CDR3 sequence: CASTSEEGEKLFF. CDR3 DNA: TGTGCCAGCACCTCCGAGGAGGGAGAAAAACTGTTTTTT.

This clone is a singleton in its sample. The genes are TRBV5-5 and TRBJ1-2; TRBD1 matches at 11 bases. The length of the CDR3 is 16 residues. The germline CDR1 and CDR2 sequences are SGHKS and YYEKEE (reference sequence). The junction had 10 bases not matched to a gene; V was cut back by 4 bases and J by 5 bases. CDR3 residues: CASSTSLDRGPYGYTF. The CDR3 nucleotides read TGTGCCAGCAGCACAAGCCTGGACAGGGGGCCGTATGGCTACACCTTC.

This clone has only one observation. The chain uses TRBV6-1 and TRBJ2-3; no firm D call. Per germline, CDR1 MNHNS and CDR2 SASEGT. The CDR3 loop spans 11 amino acids. V was clipped by 6 bases and J by 7 bases, with 8 bases between them. Here the CDR3 reads CASSQRYTQYF. Here the CDR3 DNA reads TGTGCCAGCAGCCAACGGTATACGCAGTATTTT.

The chain recombines TRBV29-1 with TRBJ2-1; 13 bases match TRBD2. Germline CDR1 is SQVTM and CDR2 is ANQGSEA. This CDR3 is 14 amino acids long. Trimming at V came to 8 bases and at J to 4 bases, leaving 5 bases not matched to a gene. The CDR3 DNA follows: TGCAGCTCCGGACTAGCGGGGGTTTACAATGAGCAGTTCTTC. Residues: CSSGLAGVYNEQFF.

This rearrangement joins TRBV5-1 to TRBJ2-2; possibly TRBD1 for D (5 bases). V was clipped by 0 bases and J by 0 bases, with 9 bases between them. This CDR3 has 16 amino acids. Germline V CDR1 and CDR2: SGHRS, YFSETQ. The CDR3 nucleotides are TGCGCCAGCAGCTTGGACAGGATTTCGAACACCGGGGAGCTGTTTTTT. This codes for CASSLDRISNTGELFF. Supplemented by reference TRBV5-1 and TRBJ2-2, the full variable domain reads KAGVTQTPRYLIKTRGQQVTLSCSPISGHRSVSWYQQTPGQGLQFLFEYFSETQRNKGNFPGRFSGRQFSNSRSEMNVSTLELGDSALYLCASSLDRISNTGELFFGEGSRLTVL.

As concerns this clone: Other DNA sequences in this sample translate to the same CDR3. V and J are TRBV5-1 and TRBJ2-5; TRBD1 matches 9 bases. Germline V gene data show CDR1 as SGHRS and CDR2 as YFSETQ. The CDR3 extends over 15 amino acids. The V segment lost 0 bases and the J segment 4 bases; nucleotides outside the gene matches: 4. CDR3 loop: CASSLGGTGRETQYF. The CDR3 DNA sequence: TGCGCCAGCAGCTTGGGCGGGACAGGGAGAGAGACCCAGTACTTC.

This clone was recorded a few times. The chain recombines TRBV7-2 with TRBJ2-7; a weak D match, TRBD1 (6 bases). V gave up 6 bases and J gave up 4 bases, with 13 bases separating them. The CDR3 runs to 13 residues. Germline lookup yields CDR1 SGHTA and CDR2 FQGNSA. The CDR3 nucleotides read TGTGCCAGCAGGGCAGGGGTTCTTTACGAGCAGTACTTC. It specifies CASRAGVLYEQYF.

The chain joins TRBV7-2 to TRBJ1-6, with D possibly TRBD1 on 6 matching bases. Germline V gene sequence: CDR1 SGHTA, CDR2 FQGNSA. This CDR3 contains 16 residues. Deletions cut 5 bases from V and 6 bases from J, with 17 bases between. In DNA form, the CDR3 reads TGTGCCAGCAGCCCGCAGGGGTCCCGAGTTAATTCACCCCTCCACTTT. Residues: CASSPQGSRVNSPLHF.

The chain has TRBV7-9 and TRBJ1-1; D may be TRBD1 (5 bases). The CDR3 runs 12 residues. Germline CDR1 reads SEHNR; CDR2 reads FQNEAQ (reference sequence). The V end lost 7 bases, the J end lost 6 bases, and 12 bases lay between the germline ends. The DNA for the CDR3 is TGTGCCAGCATCGACAGAGTACCTGAAGCTTTCTTT. Protein product: CASIDRVPEAFF. Using reference TRBV7-9 and TRBJ1-1 for the parts outside the CDR3, the full variable domain is DTGVSQNPRHKITKRGQNVTFRCDPISEHNRLYWYRQTLGQGPEFLTYFQNEAQLEKSRLLSDRFSAERPKGSFSTLEIQRTEQGDSAMYLCASIDRVPEAFFGQGTRLTVV.

The chain links TRBV19 to TRBJ2-3, with D unresolved. The CDR3 has 17 amino acids. Germline V CDR1 and CDR2: LNHDA, SQIVND (reference sequence). Trimming stripped 3 bases from V and 2 bases from J, with 18 bases between. In DNA, the CDR3 is TGTGCCAGTAGTATTTCGTCAAGCCTAAGCTTCACAGATACGCAGTATTTT. This codes for CASSISSSLSFTDTQYF.

This clone was detected only a few times. J is TRBJ2-7 and V is TRBV2; D is possibly TRBD2 (6 bases). This CDR3 has 14 amino acids. V was pared by 4 bases and J by 5 bases, with 15 bases between. CDR1 is SNHLY and CDR2 is FYNNEI in the germline V gene. The CDR3 DNA sequence: TGTGCCAGCAGTGCCCCGGCGGGGTCAAACGAGCAGTACTTC. Protein sequence: CASSAPAGSNEQYF. Full variable domain (remainder filled in from reference TRBV2 and TRBJ2-7): EPEVTQTPSHQVTQMGQEVILRCVPISNHLYFYWYRQILGQKVEFLVSFYNNEISEKSEIFDDQFSVERPDGSNFTLKIRSTKLEDSAMYFCASSAPAGSNEQYFGPGTRLTVT.

This rearrangement joins TRBV4-2 to TRBJ2-5, with 7 bases that match TRBD1. This CDR3 spans 17 amino acids. The V and J ends lost 1 base and 2 bases, in that order; junction bases with no gene match: 10. The germline V gene has CDR1 LGHNA and CDR2 YNFKEQ. In nucleotides, the CDR3 is TGTGCCAGCAGCCAAGCTCCCCAGGGGGTCCTACAAGAGACCCAGTACTTC. It specifies CASSQAPQGVLQETQYF.

The count of this clone is one. This chain uses TRBV6-1 with TRBJ2-7, with no clear D. CDR3 length: 14 amino acids. Trimming took off 4 bases at V and 3 bases at J, with 13 bases between the two ends. Germline CDR1 is MNHNS and CDR2 is SASEGT. This CDR3 reads CASSAARHFYEQYF. CDR3 in DNA: TGTGCCAGCAGTGCGGCCCGACACTTCTACGAGCAGTACTTC.

This clone was counted once. The rearrangement joins TRBV6-1 to TRBJ2-7, with TRBD2 as a possible D gene (6 bases). The V end was cut by 11 bases, the J end by 2 bases, with 19 bases between. Germline CDR1 reads MNHNS; CDR2 reads SASEGT. The CDR3 covers 14 residues. Written as DNA, the CDR3 is TGTGCCGCGAGGACTGGGGGGAGTCCCTACGAGCAGTACTTC. Translation: CAARTGGSPYEQYF.